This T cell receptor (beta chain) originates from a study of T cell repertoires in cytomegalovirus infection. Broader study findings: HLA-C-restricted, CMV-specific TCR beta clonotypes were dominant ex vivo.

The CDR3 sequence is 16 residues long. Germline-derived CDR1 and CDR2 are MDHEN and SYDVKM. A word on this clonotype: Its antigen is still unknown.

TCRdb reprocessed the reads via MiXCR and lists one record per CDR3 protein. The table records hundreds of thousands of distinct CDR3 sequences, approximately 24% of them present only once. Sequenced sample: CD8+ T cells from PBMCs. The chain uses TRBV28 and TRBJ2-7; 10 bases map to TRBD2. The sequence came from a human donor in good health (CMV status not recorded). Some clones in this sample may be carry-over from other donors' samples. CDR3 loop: CANSSSLAGARYEQYV. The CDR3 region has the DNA TGTGCCAACAGTTCCAGCCTAGCGGGGGCCCGCTACGAGCAGTACGTC.